This entry features one TCR beta chain sequence. This record belongs to a study of blood T cell repertoires in COVID-19. This table comes from immunoSEQ multiplex PCR, and its TCRdb copy is limited to in-frame clones, with some not included. The sample holds fewer than 600,000 clones, roughly 90% seen once. The CDR3 totals 14 residues. Germline V gene sequence: CDR1 SGHRS, CDR2 YFSETQ. Trimming cost V 0 bases and J 0 bases, with 6 bases left between them. Clinical history as reported by participants underpinned cohort assignment. Sequenced: PBMCs or T cells enriched from blood (not recorded which). The sequence derives from a woman between 40 and 55 years old who had recovered from COVID-19. The chain carries TRBV5-1 and TRBJ1-1; the D is unclear. CDR3 sequence reads: CASSLVLMNTEAFF. Written as DNA, the CDR3 is TGCGCCAGCAGCTTGGTACTGATGAACACTGAAGCTTTCTTT.